Described below is a single T cell receptor (beta chain) sequence and its context. In germline, CDR1 is SGHTS, CDR2 YDEGEE. The V end lost 4 bases, the J end lost 0 bases, and 16 bases lay between the germline ends. The CDR3 length is 16 residues. The data were obtained in a study of blood T cell repertoires in COVID-19. On the study more broadly: There were acute and convalescent COVID-19 samples, and they came from the United States, Italy and Spain. PBMCs, B-cell-depleted T cells, or T cells provided the cDNA or gDNA that made up the material.

Original handling: Estimated nucleated cell counts came from reference gene primer amplification. Generated by immunoSEQ multiplex PCR, the TCRdb table keeps only in-frame clones and is missing some. V and J calls and clone size are as listed in that table; D and trimming were resolved from the DNA. This sample yields tens of thousands of clones, of which around four fifths are seen a single time; 15% to 20% belongs to the top ten. Sequenced material: peripheral blood. The V call is TRBV5-8, the J call TRBJ2-5; D might be TRBD1 (5 bases). The TCR was taken from an elderly woman with acute or convalescent COVID-19. DNA of the CDR3: TGTGCCAGCAGCCCGTTTCTCGGACAAAACCAAGAGACCCAGTACTTC. Translated, it gives CASSPFLGQNQETQYF.